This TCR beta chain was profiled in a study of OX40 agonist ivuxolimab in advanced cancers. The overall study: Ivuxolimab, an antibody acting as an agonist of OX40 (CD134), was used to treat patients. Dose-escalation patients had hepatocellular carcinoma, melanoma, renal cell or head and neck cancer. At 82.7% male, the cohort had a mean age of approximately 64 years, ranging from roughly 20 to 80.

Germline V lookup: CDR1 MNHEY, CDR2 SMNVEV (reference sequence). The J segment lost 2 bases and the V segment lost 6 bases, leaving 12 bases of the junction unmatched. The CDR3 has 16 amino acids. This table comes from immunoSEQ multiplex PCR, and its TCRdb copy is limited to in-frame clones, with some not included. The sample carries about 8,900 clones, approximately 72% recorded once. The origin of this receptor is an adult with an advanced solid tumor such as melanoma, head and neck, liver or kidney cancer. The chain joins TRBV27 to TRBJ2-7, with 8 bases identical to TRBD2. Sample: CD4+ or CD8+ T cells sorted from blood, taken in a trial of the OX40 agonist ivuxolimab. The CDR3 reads CASSKAGGRGAYEQYF. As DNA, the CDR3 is TGTGCCAGCAGCAAGGCCGGGGGGCGGGGGGCCTACGAGCAGTACTTC.